Below are 7 T cell receptor beta chains sequenced from a single sample in a study of CD8 T cells in Susac syndrome. Roughly 0.5 to 1 ug RNA was reverse transcribed with random hexamers. From the immunoSEQ multiplex PCR reads, TCRdb called clonotypes with MiXCR, one entry per CDR3 protein. The sample contains over 130,000 distinct CDR3 sequences, approximately 95% of which appear only once. Sequenced: CD4+ T cells from PBMCs. Receptor source: a human donor with Susac syndrome.

The gene calls are TRBV18 and TRBJ1-2; D is ambiguous. Germline V gene lookup returns CDR1 KGHSH and CDR2 LQKENI. The V and J ends lost 2 bases and 7 bases respectively, with 20 bases between them. The CDR3 covers 16 residues. The chain's CDR3 is CASSPSSPATPIGYTF. The CDR3 nucleotides read TGTGCCAGCTCACCATCGTCCCCGGCCACGCCAATTGGCTACACCTTC.

The gene calls are TRBV3-1 and TRBJ2-1; unclear D gene. Germline CDR1 and CDR2: LGHDT and YNNKEL (reference sequence). CDR3 length: 15 amino acids. The V gene lost 4 bases and the J gene lost 0 bases, with 10 bases spanning the gap. Written as DNA, the CDR3 is TGTGCCAGCAGCCTTCGATCCGGCTCCTACAATGAGCAGTTCTTC. Protein product: CASSLRSGSYNEQFF.

The J gene is TRBJ2-1, the V gene TRBV2; no clear D gene. Germline CDR1 is SNHLY and CDR2 is FYNNEI. The CDR3 runs to 13 residues. V was trimmed by 2 bases and J by 7 bases, leaving 9 bases between them. The CDR3 here is CASSELRGNEQFF. Written as DNA, the CDR3 is TGTGCCAGCAGTGAACTTCGAGGAAATGAGCAGTTCTTC.

The rearrangement joins TRBV4-3 to TRBJ2-7, with TRBD2 matching 11 bases. V lost 3 bases and J lost 5; bases outside the gene matches: 9. The germline V gene has CDR1 LGHNA and CDR2 YSLEER. CDR3 length: 16 residues. In DNA form, the CDR3 reads TGCGCCAGCAGCCATCCTAGACTAGCGGGATTCCACGAGCAGTACTTC. It encodes CASSHPRLAGFHEQYF.

J is TRBJ2-3 and V is TRBV2; D ambiguous. This CDR3 is 15 amino acids long. Germline CDR1 SNHLY, CDR2 FYNNEI. V lost 3 bases, J lost 4 bases, and 14 bases lay in between. In nucleotides, the CDR3 is TGTGCCAGCAGTGACCGTTTCCGAAAGGCAGATACGCAGTATTTT. It codes for CASSDRFRKADTQYF.

The chain couples TRBV15 to TRBJ2-3; D ambiguous. Trimming stripped 1 base from V and 0 bases from J, with 8 bases between. Per the germline V gene, CDR1 is LNHNV and CDR2 is YYDKDF (reference sequence). This CDR3 has 15 amino acids. CDR3 region: CATSRGTSSTDTQYF. The CDR3 DNA follows: TGTGCCACCAGCAGAGGCACGTCTAGCACAGATACGCAGTATTTT.

A word on this clonotype: An end of the junction does not agree with germline; a read error may underlie this. The rearrangement uses TRBV20-1 and TRBJ2-3, with no clear D. The CDR3 consists of 15 residues. Germline lookup yields CDR1 DFQATT and CDR2 SNEGSKA (reference sequence). CDR3 residues: CSARDLGEVTDTQYF. As DNA, the CDR3 is TGCAGTGCTAGAGATCTTGGGGAAGTAACAGACACGCAGTATTTT.